The text below deals with one T cell receptor beta chain. Its antigen is unidentified. These data come from a study of T cell responses to AZD1222 COVID-19 vaccine. The study's findings and limits: The number of AZD1222 recipients seropositive at baseline was only five to seven. In a largely white British group with more females than males, clonal diversity was possibly underestimated.

Pooled samples include second doses given at about 4 or 12 weeks. Method: immunoSEQ multiplex PCR; TCRdb's copy keeps in-frame clones and lacks some. The table has 90,000 to 130,000 clones, less than 95% seen once. The receptor's source is an adult who received the AZD1222 COVID-19 vaccine. Sequencing was performed on peripheral blood, taken 28 days after the second AZD1222 dose.

The CDR3 spells CASSEAGSYNSPLHF. The CDR3 DNA sequence: TGTGCCAGCAGTGAAGCAGGCTCCTATAATTCACCCCTCCACTTT. This rearrangement joins TRBV6-1 to TRBJ1-6; D is undetermined. Between the trimmed V and J ends, which lost 0 bases and 0 bases, there was a span of 3 bases. Germline V gene data show CDR1 as MNHNS and CDR2 as SASEGT. The CDR3 loop spans 15 amino acids.